These 17 T cell receptor beta chains share one sample of origin, sequenced in a study of T cells after yellow fever vaccination. TCRdb passed the 5' RACE reads through MiXCR, listing each CDR3 protein once. The data show around 120,000 distinct CDR3 sequences, roughly 6.8% seen once. The source material was CD4+ T cells sorted from PBMCs, sampled approximately 40 days after the first yellow fever vaccination. Source of these receptors: a man between 18 and 35 years old who received the YFV17D yellow fever vaccine.

This clonotype has a handful of counts. The V gene is TRBV5-1, the J gene TRBJ1-2, with D tentatively TRBD1 (5 bases). The CDR3 runs to 13 residues. V lost 4 bases to trimming and J lost 10 bases, with 17 bases between them. CDR1 and CDR2 from the germline V gene are SGHRS and YFSETQ. CDR3 loop: CASSNTGGMDYTF. In DNA, the CDR3 is TGCGCCAGCAGCAACACCGGGGGTATGGACTACACCTTC.

This clonotype was seen many times. The chain recombines TRBV4-2 with TRBJ2-7; D is possibly TRBD2 (5 bases). CDR3 size: 13 residues. From germline, CDR1 is LGHNA and CDR2 YNFKEQ. V shed 0 bases and J shed 7 bases, with 10 bases lying between them. The CDR3 DNA reads as TGTGCCAGCAGCCAAGATCCGGGCGGGGAGCAGTACTTC. The encoded protein is CASSQDPGGEQYF.

This clonotype appeared many times. The gene calls are TRBV5-6 and TRBJ2-5, with D perhaps matching TRBD2 (6 bases). The germline V gene has CDR1 SGHDT and CDR2 YYEEEE. Trimming left V 4 bases short and J 4 bases short, with 11 bases between. CDR3 size: 13 residues. The CDR3 protein is CASSHAGTETQYF. Here the CDR3 DNA reads TGTGCCAGCAGCCATGCGGGAACAGAGACCCAGTACTTC.

This clonotype showed up many times. The J gene is TRBJ2-7, the V gene TRBV3-1; D call uncertain. Germline-derived CDR1 and CDR2 are LGHDT and YNNKEL (reference sequence). V lost 6 bases and J 3 bases, leaving 15 bases between the germline ends. CDR3 length: 14 amino acids. CDR3 sequence reads: CASSPNDHGYEQYF. For the CDR3, the DNA is TGTGCCAGCAGTCCTAACGACCACGGCTACGAGCAGTACTTC.

This clonotype was seen at least ten times. The gene calls are TRBV5-4 and TRBJ1-1; D gene uncertain. V was clipped by 0 bases and J by 1 base, with 10 bases between them. This CDR3 is 15 amino acids long. Germline assignment: CDR1 SGHNT and CDR2 YYREEE (reference sequence). The CDR3: CASSLEVWENTEAFF. The CDR3 region has the DNA TGTGCCAGCAGCTTGGAGGTGTGGGAGAACACTGAAGCTTTCTTT.

This clonotype showed up many times. The chain joins TRBV20-1 to TRBJ2-1; 9 bases are a match to TRBD1. V lost 1 base, J lost 12 bases, and 13 bases stayed unmatched. Germline CDR1 DFQATT, CDR2 SNEGSKA (reference sequence). The CDR3 sequence is 15 residues long. CDR3 region: CSARGPIQGAFGQFF. CDR3 sequence (DNA): TGCAGTGCTAGAGGTCCGATACAGGGGGCGTTTGGGCAGTTCTTC.

This clonotype was seen repeatedly, ten times or more. The V call is TRBV7-6, the J call TRBJ1-2; D gene unclear. V was cut by 4 bases and J by 4 bases, with 16 bases left in between. In germline, CDR1 is SGHVS, CDR2 FNYEAQ. CDR3 length: 15 residues. Written as DNA, the CDR3 is TGTGCCAGCAGCTCCGGAAGAGGGTCCCGCTATGGCTACACCTTC. It is translated as CASSSGRGSRYGYTF.

This clonotype appeared many times. As DNA, the CDR3 is TGTGCCGTGACTAGCGGGGGGGCAACAGATACGCAGTATTTT. It yields the protein CAVTSGGATDTQYF. The chain uses TRBV4-2 and TRBJ2-3; TRBD2 matches at 14 bases. Unmatched junction bases numbered 4, after V lost 11 bases and J lost 3 bases. This CDR3 has 14 amino acids. Germline V gives CDR1 LGHNA, CDR2 YNFKEQ.

This clonotype has at least ten counts. The J gene is TRBJ2-2, the V gene TRBV7-9; D remains unclear. Germline V CDR1 and CDR2: SEHNR, FQNEAQ (reference sequence). V lost 4 bases and J lost 7, with 7 bases in between. The CDR3 runs to 12 residues. CDR3 coding DNA: TGTGCCAGCAGCTCCCGCGGCGGGGAGCTGTTTTTT. Amino acid sequence: CASSSRGGELFF.

This chain links TRBV5-1 with TRBJ2-1; perhaps TRBD1 as D (5 bases). The germline V gene encodes CDR1 SGHRS and CDR2 YFSETQ. V lost 0 bases and J 3 bases, leaving 10 bases between the germline ends. The CDR3 is made up of 15 amino acids. The CDR3, as DNA: TGCGCCAGCAGCTTGGAAACCCAGGGCTACAATGAGCAGTTCTTC. Its protein is CASSLETQGYNEQFF.

This clonotype was recorded a few times. The rearrangement links TRBV5-5 to TRBJ1-5; the D is unclear. The CDR3 spans 14 residues. Germline V lookup: CDR1 SGHKS, CDR2 YYEKEE (reference sequence). The V end lost 0 bases, the J end lost 5 bases, and 9 bases lay between the germline ends. The CDR3: CASSLDGVDQPQHF. The DNA for the CDR3 is TGTGCCAGCAGCTTGGACGGAGTTGATCAGCCCCAGCATTTT.

This clonotype was recorded at least ten times. J is TRBJ2-7 and V is TRBV18; 7 nucleotides align to TRBD1. J gave up 1 base and V 1 base, and 1 base lay outside the gene matches. This CDR3 is built from 14 residues. Germline V gene sequence: CDR1 KGHSH, CDR2 LQKENI. The DNA of the CDR3 is TGTGCCAGCTCACCACAGGGGGCTTCCTACGAGCAGTACTTC. It codes for CASSPQGASYEQYF. Supplemented by reference TRBV18 and TRBJ2-7, the full variable domain reads NAGVMQNPRHLVRRRGQEARLRCSPMKGHSHVYWYRQLPEEGLKFMVYLQKENIIDESGMPKERFSAEFPKEGPSILRIQQVVRGDSAAYFCASSPQGASYEQYFGPGTRLTVT.

The sample holds many counts of this clonotype. The rearrangement uses TRBV6-1 and TRBJ1-5; perhaps TRBD1 as D (6 bases). Trimming removed 10 bases at V and 5 bases at J, with 18 bases between. The CDR3 contains 14 residues. CDR1 and CDR2 from the germline V gene are MNHNS and SASEGT. In nucleotides, the CDR3 is TGTGCCATCACCAGGGGAGGGACGGATCAGCCCCAGCATTTT. Protein product: CAITRGGTDQPQHF.

This clonotype was counted at least ten times. Here the CDR3 reads CASSDYVTDTQYF. CDR3 nucleotide sequence: TGTGCCAGCAGTGACTATGTCACAGATACGCAGTATTTT. The V and J genes are TRBV25-1 and TRBJ2-3, with D unclear. V lost 3 bases and J lost 2, with 6 bases in between. Germline lookup yields CDR1 MGHDK and CDR2 SYGVNS. CDR3 length: 13 amino acids. Variable domain in full (rest from reference TRBV25-1 and TRBJ2-3): EADIYQTPRYLVIGTGKKITLECSQTMGHDKMYWYQQDPGMELHLIHYSYGVNSTEKGDLSSESTVSRIRTEHFPLTLESARPSHTSQYLCASSDYVTDTQYFGPGTRLTVL.

This clonotype has a count of ten or more. DNA of the CDR3: TGTGCCAGCAGTTTAGGGACAGGGAAACAAGAGACCCAGTACTTC. It specifies CASSLGTGKQETQYF. J is TRBJ2-5 and V is TRBV12-3 or TRBV12-4; 8 bases fit TRBD1. The CDR3 is 15 amino acids. Trimming cost V 1 base and J 2 bases; bases outside gene matches: 3.

This clonotype was seen repeatedly, ten times or more. The rearrangement uses TRBV12-3 or TRBV12-4 and TRBJ1-6, with TRBD1 matching 9 bases. The CDR3 sequence is 14 residues long. Trimming cost V 5 bases and J 7 bases; bases outside gene matches: 3. CDR3: CASSAGTGNSPLHF. CDR3 sequence (DNA): TGTGCCAGCAGTGCCGGGACAGGGAATTCACCCCTCCACTTT.

The chain employs TRBV27 and TRBJ1-1, with unresolved D. V lost 11 bases and J lost 11, with 18 bases in between. This CDR3 spans 11 amino acids. Germline loops: CDR1 MNHEY, CDR2 SMNVEV (reference sequence). The CDR3 DNA follows: TGTGCCCCTGGCGGGCGAAGGAGGGCTTTCTTT. Encoded protein: CAPGGRRRAFF.